This TCR beta chain was profiled in a study of T cell clones after liver transplantation. The CDR3 is 15 amino acids. Germline CDR1 is SNHLY and CDR2 is FYNNEI. Trimming at V came to 5 bases and at J to 2 bases, leaving 6 bases not matched to a gene. Sequencing was performed with immunoSEQ multiplex PCR; in TCRdb, only in-frame clones are kept and a portion is missing. The sample gives about 51,000 clones, 85% to 90% of which show up once; approximately 15% is in the top ten. The sequence was collected from a human patient who received a liver transplant. Some T cells may arise from the graft donor. Sequenced material: CD8+ T cells from blood, taken 12 months after liver transplant. This chain connects TRBV2 to TRBJ2-7; 10 bases are a match to TRBD2. The CDR3, as DNA: TGTGCCAGCAGTACGGGACTAGCGTTTCCCTACGAGCAGTACTTC. This sequence encodes CASSTGLAFPYEQYF.